This entry features one T cell receptor (beta chain) sequence. In germline, CDR1 is SQVTM, CDR2 ANQGSEA. V was clipped by 8 bases and J by 1 base, with 16 bases between them. The CDR3 is made up of 14 amino acids. The data belong to a study of shared clonotypes between healthy human individuals. The data were produced by immunoSEQ multiplex PCR, yet TCRdb's version contains in-frame clones alone and is incomplete. The table records approximately 530,000 clones, about 96% of them present only once. The chain carries TRBV29-1 and TRBJ2-3, with D possibly matching TRBD1 (6 bases). The origin of this receptor is a woman aged 30 to 39 in good health. Specimen: naive CD4+ T cells sorted from blood. Subset noted: CD45RA+ positively selected. This CDR3 reads CSISPDSRTDTQYF. As DNA, the CDR3 is TGCAGCATCTCCCCGGACAGCCGCACAGATACGCAGTATTTT.